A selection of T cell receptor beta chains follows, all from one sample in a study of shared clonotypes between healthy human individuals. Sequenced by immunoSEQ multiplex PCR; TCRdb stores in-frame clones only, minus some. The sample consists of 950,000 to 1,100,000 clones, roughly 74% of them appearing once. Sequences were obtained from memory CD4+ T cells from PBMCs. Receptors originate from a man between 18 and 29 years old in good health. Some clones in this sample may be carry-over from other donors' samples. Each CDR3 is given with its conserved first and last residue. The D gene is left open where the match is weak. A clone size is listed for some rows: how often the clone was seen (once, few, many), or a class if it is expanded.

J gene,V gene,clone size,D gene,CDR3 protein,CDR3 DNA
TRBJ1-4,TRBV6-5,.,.,CASRGRVAGKLFF,TGTGCCAGCAGGGGAAGGGTGGCGGGGAAACTGTTTTTT
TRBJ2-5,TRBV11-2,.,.,CASSLGGGRRETQYF,TGTGCCAGCAGCTTAGGAGGGGGTCGGCGAGAGACCCAGTACTTC
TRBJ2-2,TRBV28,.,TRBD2,CASSNPGGNTGELFF,TGTGCCAGCAGTAACCCGGGAGGGAACACCGGGGAGCTGTTTTTT
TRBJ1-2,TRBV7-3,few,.,CASSSDRGGGYTF,TGTGCCAGCAGCTCTGACAGAGGTGGCGGCTACACCTTC
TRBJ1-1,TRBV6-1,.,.,CASSETGRAEAFF,TGTGCCAGCAGTGAAACTGGGCGGGCTGAAGCTTTCTTT
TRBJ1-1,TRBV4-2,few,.,CASSQGGGNTEAFF,TGTGCCAGCAGCCAAGGTGGAGGGAACACTGAAGCTTTCTTT
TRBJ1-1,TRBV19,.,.,CASSIWGNTEAFF,TGTGCCAGTAGTATCTGGGGAAACACTGAAGCTTTCTTT
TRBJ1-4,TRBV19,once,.,CARHWQAPNEKLFF,TGTGCCAGGCATTGGCAGGCCCCGAATGAAAAACTGTTTTTT
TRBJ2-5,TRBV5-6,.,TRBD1,CASSSRQGVETQYF,TGTGCCAGCAGCTCCCGACAGGGGGTAGAGACCCAGTACTTC
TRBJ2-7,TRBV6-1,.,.,CASSVSLPEQYF,TGTGCCAGCAGTGTGTCCCTCCCCGAGCAGTACTTC
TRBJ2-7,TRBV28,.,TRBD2,CASSLNQRGDGEQYF,TGTGCCAGCAGTTTAAATCAACGGGGGGACGGCGAGCAGTACTTC
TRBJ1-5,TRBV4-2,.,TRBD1,CASSHYGTGLVWSQHF,TGTGCCAGCAGCCACTACGGGACAGGGCTGGTCTGGTCCCAGCATTTT
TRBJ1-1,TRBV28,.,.,CASSLMGGNTEAFF,TGTGCCAGCAGTTTAATGGGGGGAAACACTGAAGCTTTCTTT
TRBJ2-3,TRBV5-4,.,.,CASSPSQSVLTDTQYF,TGTGCCAGCAGCCCGTCCCAGTCGGTTTTGACAGATACGCAGTATTTT
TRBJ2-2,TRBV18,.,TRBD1,CASSGRDRADTGELFF,TGTGCCAGCTCCGGTCGTGACAGGGCCGACACCGGGGAGCTGTTTTTT
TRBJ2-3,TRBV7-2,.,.,CASSPPGAQRYF,TGTGCCAGCAGCCCCCCTGGGGCCCAAAGGTATTTT
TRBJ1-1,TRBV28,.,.,CASSFPVNTEAFF,TGTGCCAGCAGCTTTCCGGTGAACACTGAAGCTTTCTTT
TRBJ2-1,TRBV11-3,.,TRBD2,CASSLDAGRDEQFF,TGTGCCAGCAGCTTAGATGCGGGGAGGGATGAGCAGTTCTTC
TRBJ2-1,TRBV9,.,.,CASSATIGAANEQFF,TGTGCCAGCAGCGCCACTATCGGGGCCGCCAATGAGCAGTTCTTC
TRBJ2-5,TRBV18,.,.,CASSPPGLQETQYF,TGTGCCAGCTCACCACCGGGGCTTCAAGAGACCCAGTACTTC
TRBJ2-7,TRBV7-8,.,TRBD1,CASSWDRFSYEQYF,TGTGCCAGCAGCTGGGACAGATTCTCCTACGAGCAGTACTTC
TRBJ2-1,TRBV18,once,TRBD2,CASSRPTSGGINEQFF,TGTGCCAGCTCACGACCGACTAGCGGGGGGATCAATGAGCAGTTCTTC
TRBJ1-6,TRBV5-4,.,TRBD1,CASSRGTEINSPLHF,TGTGCCAGCAGCCGCGGGACAGAGATTAATTCACCCCTCCACTTT
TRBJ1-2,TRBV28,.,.,CASSFGSGYGYTF,TGTGCCAGCAGTTTCGGGTCAGGGTATGGCTACACCTTC
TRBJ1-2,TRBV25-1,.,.,CASSPPGHYGYTF,TGTGCCAGCAGCCCTCCGGGCCACTATGGCTACACCTTC
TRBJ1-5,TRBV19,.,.,CASRRTGDMRSLTLNQPQHF,TGTGCCAGTAGACGCACTGGGGACATGAGATCCCTTACCCTCAATCAGCCCCAGCATTTT
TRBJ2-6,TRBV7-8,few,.,CASSLAGLVSFSSGANVLTF,TGTGCCAGCAGCTTAGCAGGCCTCGTCAGTTTCAGCTCTGGGGCCAACGTCCTGACTTTC
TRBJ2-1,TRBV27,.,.,CASSGRSTGSYEQFF,TGTGCCAGCAGCGGACGATCCACAGGCTCGTATGAGCAGTTCTTC
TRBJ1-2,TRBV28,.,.,CASSYLGRPYYGYTF,TGTGCCAGCAGTTATTTAGGGAGGCCCTACTATGGCTACACCTTC
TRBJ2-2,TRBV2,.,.,CASSGLAPGELFF,TGTGCCAGCAGTGGTCTGGCCCCCGGGGAGCTGTTTTTT
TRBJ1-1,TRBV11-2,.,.,CASSRTENTEAFF,TGTGCCAGCAGCCGTACAGAGAACACTGAAGCTTTCTTT
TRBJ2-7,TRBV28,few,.,CASSVRPTTGEQYF,TGTGCCAGCAGTGTACGGCCAACGACAGGAGAGCAGTACTTC
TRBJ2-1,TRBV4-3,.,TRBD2,CASSQTGLAGTGDEQFF,TGCGCCAGCAGCCAAACTGGACTAGCGGGAACGGGCGATGAGCAGTTCTTC
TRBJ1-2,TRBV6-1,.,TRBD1,CASRPGQNYGYTF,TGTGCCAGCAGACCGGGACAGAACTATGGCTACACCTTC
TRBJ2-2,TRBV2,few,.,CASSVNRELFF,TGTGCCAGCAGTGTTAACCGGGAGCTGTTTTTT
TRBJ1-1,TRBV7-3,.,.,CASSTRGGAEAFF,TGTGCCAGCAGCACCCGAGGGGGAGCCGAAGCTTTCTTT
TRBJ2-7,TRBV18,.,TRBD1,CASSRYASGTGDRDEQYF,TGTGCCAGCTCACGATATGCCAGTGGGACAGGGGATAGGGACGAGCAGTACTTC
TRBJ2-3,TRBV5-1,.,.,CASSPEGRGSTDTQYF,TGCGCCAGCAGCCCCGAAGGGAGAGGGAGCACAGATACGCAGTATTTT
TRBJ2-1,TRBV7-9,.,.,CASSLGASNEQFF,TGTGCCAGCAGCTTAGGGGCCAGCAATGAGCAGTTCTTC
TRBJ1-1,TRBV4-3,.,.,CASSQGFGGVSTEAFF,TGCGCCAGCAGCCAAGGGTTCGGGGGAGTTAGCACTGAAGCTTTCTTT
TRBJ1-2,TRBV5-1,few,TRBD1,CASSSGTGGSSGYTF,TGCGCCAGCAGCTCCGGGACAGGGGGTTCGTCTGGCTACACCTTC
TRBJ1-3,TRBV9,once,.,CASSVDSSSGNTIYF,TGTGCCAGCAGCGTAGATAGCAGCTCTGGAAACACCATATATTTT
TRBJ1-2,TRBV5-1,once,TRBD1,CASSSQGVAHGYTF,TGCGCCAGCAGCTCGCAGGGGGTAGCGCATGGCTACACCTTC
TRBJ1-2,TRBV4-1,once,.,CASSQDQSRGVNYGYTF,TGCGCCAGCAGCCAAGATCAGTCGAGGGGAGTTAACTATGGCTACACCTTC
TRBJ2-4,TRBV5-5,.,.,CASSPRAGAKNIQYF,TGTGCCAGCAGCCCGCGCGCGGGAGCCAAAAACATTCAGTACTTC
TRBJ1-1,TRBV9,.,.,CASSVGWDTEAFF,TGTGCCAGCAGCGTAGGTTGGGACACTGAAGCTTTCTTT
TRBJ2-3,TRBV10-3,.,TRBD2,CAISASGTSSSNTQYF,TGTGCCATCAGTGCTAGCGGGACTAGCTCATCAAACACGCAGTATTTT
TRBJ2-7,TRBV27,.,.,CASSLVSPPHEQYF,TGTGCCAGCAGTTTGGTGTCACCCCCCCACGAGCAGTACTTC
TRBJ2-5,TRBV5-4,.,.,CASSLAAGGKTQYF,TGTGCCAGCAGCTTGGCCGCAGGGGGGAAGACCCAGTACTTC
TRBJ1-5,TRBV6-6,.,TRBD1,CASTRQGNQPQHF,TGTGCCAGCACCCGACAGGGGAATCAGCCCCAGCATTTT
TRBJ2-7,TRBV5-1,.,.,CASSPSGFPTGESGDEQYF,TGCGCCAGCAGCCCCTCGGGCTTCCCCACCGGGGAATCAGGTGACGAGCAGTACTTC
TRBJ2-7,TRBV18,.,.,CASSPGGGAPPYEQYF,TGTGCCAGCTCACCGGGTGGGGGGGCGCCCCCCTACGAGCAGTACTTC